The 23 T cell receptor beta chains listed next were all sequenced from one sample in a study of cytomegalovirus exposure and HLA in healthy donors. The PCR contained 60 Vbeta and 13 Jbeta primers. Measured with immunoSEQ multiplex PCR; TCRdb has only the in-frame clones, and not every one. The repertoire consists of around 170,000 clones, with 80% occurring once and the leading ten covering approximately 2.1%. Sequenced material: PBMCs. These receptors were collected from a woman in her 30s in good health and CMV-seronegative.

In regard to this clone: The same CDR3 also results from other DNA sequences found in this sample. The chain is built from TRBV4-2 and TRBJ2-3, with 8 bases aligning to TRBD2. V lost 2 bases to trimming and J lost 2 bases; unmatched junction nucleotides: 3. Germline-derived CDR1 and CDR2 are LGHNA and YNFKEQ. The CDR3 totals 15 residues. CDR3 DNA: TGTGCCAGCAGCCAAACGGGGGGGCTCACAGATACGCAGTATTTT. This codes for CASSQTGGLTDTQYF.

The J gene is TRBJ1-4, the V gene TRBV5-6; D not certain. The CDR3 is 13 amino acids. CDR1 and CDR2 (germline): SGHDT, YYEEEE. The germline V and J ends were trimmed by 0 bases and 4 bases, with 4 bases remaining between them. The CDR3 loop is CASSLGHNEKLFF. The CDR3 bases are TGTGCCAGCAGCTTGGGGCATAATGAAAAACTGTTTTTT. The whole variable domain, remainder taken from reference TRBV5-6 and TRBJ1-4, is DAGVTQSPTHLIKTRGQQVTLRCSPKSGHDTVSWYQQALGQGPQFIFQYYEEEERQRGNFPDRFSGHQFPNYSSELNVNALLLGDSALYLCASSLGHNEKLFFGSGTQLSVL.

This rearrangement joins TRBV18 to TRBJ1-1; D gene uncertain. V was trimmed by 4 bases and J by 6 bases, leaving 12 bases between them. There are 13 residues in the CDR3. CDR1 KGHSH and CDR2 LQKENI come from the germline V gene. CDR3 in amino acids: CASSQAQTSEAFF. CDR3 nucleotides: TGTGCCAGCTCACAGGCACAGACATCTGAAGCTTTCTTT.

This sequence joins TRBV6-5 and TRBJ1-4; possible D gene TRBD1, 6 bases. The V end lost 6 bases, the J end lost 7 bases, and 15 bases lay between the germline ends. This CDR3 has 14 amino acids. Germline V gene sequence: CDR1 MNHEY, CDR2 SVGAGI. This CDR3 reads CASRTGREGEKLFF. The DNA for the CDR3 is TGTGCCAGCAGGACAGGCAGGGAGGGTGAAAAACTGTTTTTT.

This chain connects TRBV6-5 to TRBJ2-1; no definite D call. Germline V lookup: CDR1 MNHEY, CDR2 SVGAGI. The germline V and J ends were trimmed by 6 bases and 6 bases, with 9 bases remaining between them. This CDR3 has 12 residues. As DNA, the CDR3 is TGTGCCAGCAGCTCCTTTGTCAATGAGCAGTTCTTC. It yields the protein CASSSFVNEQFF.

The rearrangement links TRBV7-9 to TRBJ2-2; TRBD1 is a possible D gene (5 bases). V gave up 7 bases and J gave up 1 base, with 13 bases separating them. The V gene's germline CDR1 is SEHNR and CDR2 FQNEAQ (reference sequence). The CDR3 extends over 15 amino acids. The CDR3 nucleotides read TGTGCCAGCAACTTCCACAGGCTGAACACCGGGGAGCTGTTTTTT. This codes for CASNFHRLNTGELFF.

The CDR3 DNA is TGTGCCAGTACCGATAGAGGGATGAGGCAGTATTTT. Translated, it gives CASTDRGMRQYF. The chain employs TRBV19 and TRBJ2-3, with TRBD2 as a possible D gene (5 bases). Germline V gives CDR1 LNHDA, CDR2 SQIVND (reference sequence). Trimming left V 7 bases short and J 11 bases short, with 16 bases between. The CDR3 runs to 12 residues.

This rearrangement joins TRBV5-6 to TRBJ2-7; 8 bases line up with TRBD1. Trimming removed 3 bases from V and 2 bases from J; junction bases left unmatched: 10. CDR1 and CDR2 (germline): SGHDT, YYEEEE. The CDR3 is 16 amino acids. The chain's CDR3 is CASSYGDRLGAYEQYF. CDR3 nucleotide sequence: TGTGCCAGCAGCTACGGGGACAGGCTCGGGGCCTACGAGCAGTACTTC.

V usage is TRBV5-1 and J usage is TRBJ1-1; TRBD1 agrees at 11 bases. Germline values: CDR1 SGHRS, CDR2 YFSETQ. The CDR3 is made up of 16 amino acids. With V trimmed by 4 bases and J by 0 bases, 5 bases remained unmatched. The DNA for the CDR3 is TGCGCCAGCAGCCCCGGACAGGGGGCCTTGAACACTGAAGCTTTCTTT. Translated, it gives CASSPGQGALNTEAFF.

This chain uses TRBV5-6 with TRBJ2-3; the match to TRBD1 covers 11 bases. J gave up 4 bases and V 3 bases, and 7 bases lay outside the gene matches. Germline-derived CDR1 and CDR2 are SGHDT and YYEEEE. CDR3 length equals 16 residues. The CDR3 DNA is TGTGCCAGCAGCTGGGGACAGGGGGAAGGGGCAGATACGCAGTATTTT. Encoded protein: CASSWGQGEGADTQYF. Filled out from reference TRBV5-6 and TRBJ2-3, the complete variable domain reads DAGVTQSPTHLIKTRGQQVTLRCSPKSGHDTVSWYQQALGQGPQFIFQYYEEEERQRGNFPDRFSGHQFPNYSSELNVNALLLGDSALYLCASSWGQGEGADTQYFGPGTRLTVL.

This chain uses TRBV5-1 with TRBJ2-3; possibly TRBD1 for D (7 bases). Germline lookup yields CDR1 SGHRS and CDR2 YFSETQ. This CDR3 has 15 residues. V lost 4 bases and J 2 bases, leaving 14 bases between the germline ends. The DNA for the CDR3 is TGCGCCAGCAGCGCGGGACAGCCCTTCACAGATACGCAGTATTTT. Its translation is CASSAGQPFTDTQYF.

V is TRBV7-2 and J is TRBJ2-1, with TRBD2 identical over 9 bases. Germline values: CDR1 SGHTA, CDR2 FQGNSA. The CDR3 consists of 16 residues. The V segment lost 1 base and the J segment 6 bases; nucleotides outside the gene matches: 7. CDR3 loop: CASSLVGGGGGNEQFF. Here the CDR3 DNA reads TGTGCCAGCAGCTTAGTCGGCGGGGGGGGCGGCAATGAGCAGTTCTTC.

This clone was observed a single time. The chain is built from TRBV2 and TRBJ1-1, with unresolved D. The CDR3 is made up of 15 amino acids. V lost 7 bases and J 4 bases, leaving 19 bases between the germline ends. Germline-derived CDR1 and CDR2 are SNHLY and FYNNEI. CDR3 loop: CASTHSREGSTEAFF. In DNA, the CDR3 is TGTGCCAGCACTCACAGTAGGGAAGGGAGCACTGAAGCTTTCTTT.

The chain uses TRBV5-8 and TRBJ2-5; TRBD2 matches at 9 bases. CDR3 length equals 16 residues. Trimming took 0 bases from V and 4 from J; bases not matched to a gene: 7. The germline V gene has CDR1 SGHTS and CDR2 YDEGEE. As DNA, the CDR3 is TGTGCCAGCAGCTTGGCCCTCGCGGGGGGGCCAGAGACCCAGTACTTC. Translation: CASSLALAGGPETQYF.

The chain uses TRBV4-1 and TRBJ1-3; D call uncertain. This CDR3 is built from 16 residues. Per germline, CDR1 MGHRA and CDR2 YSYEKL. V gave up 0 bases and J gave up 3 bases, with 12 bases separating them. In nucleotides, the CDR3 is TGCGCCAGCAGCCAAGAGGAGACGCCTAATGGAAACACCATATATTTT. This gives the protein CASSQEETPNGNTIYF.

The chain is built from TRBV7-9 and TRBJ1-2; 8 bases are a match to TRBD1. Trimming at V came to 4 bases and at J to 3 bases, leaving 7 bases not matched to a gene. The V gene's germline CDR1 is SEHNR and CDR2 FQNEAQ (reference sequence). This CDR3 region has 15 residues. In DNA, the CDR3 is TGTGCCAGCAGCTCTTGGACAGGGTTTGACTATGGCTACACCTTC. This codes for CASSSWTGFDYGYTF.

The rearrangement links TRBV30 to TRBJ2-1, with D possibly matching TRBD2 (5 bases). V lost 5 bases and J lost 13, with 15 bases in between. The CDR3 consists of 11 residues. Germline V gene lookup returns CDR1 GTSNPN and CDR2 SVGIG (reference sequence). The CDR3 DNA is TGTGCCTGGGGACTTGACCGGATACAGTTCTTC. Residues: CAWGLDRIQFF.

The chain is built from TRBV5-4 and TRBJ1-4; 9 nucleotides align to TRBD1. This CDR3 has 15 amino acids. Germline values: CDR1 SGHNT, CDR2 YYREEE (reference sequence). Trimming cost V 3 bases and J 7 bases; bases outside gene matches: 7. CDR3 in amino acids: CASSSQGAGSEKLFF. The CDR3 DNA is TGTGCCAGCAGCTCACAGGGGGCAGGGAGTGAAAAACTGTTTTTT.

The sample holds one count of this clone. The gene calls are TRBV6-1 and TRBJ2-7; 12 bases line up with TRBD2. The CDR3 spans 16 residues. Germline CDR1 reads MNHNS; CDR2 reads SASEGT. V lost 2 bases and J lost 7; bases outside the gene matches: 9. CDR3 coding DNA: TGTGCCAGCAGTGAATTTTCTCTAGCGGGGGGGCTGGAGCAGTACTTC. It yields the protein CASSEFSLAGGLEQYF.

This clone was detected once. J is TRBJ2-6 and V is TRBV29-1; 10 nucleotides match TRBD1. J gave up 2 bases and V 3 bases, and 7 bases lay outside the gene matches. This CDR3 region has 17 residues. The germline gives CDR1 SQVTM, CDR2 ANQGSEA. The CDR3 loop reads CSVEARDRGAGANVLTF. In DNA form, the CDR3 reads TGCAGCGTTGAGGCGAGGGACAGGGGCGCTGGGGCCAACGTCCTGACTTTC.

This clone is termed medium-sized (0.01 to 0.1%). The germline gene is not matched at one end of the junction; a read error may be the cause. V gene TRBV7-6 combines with J gene TRBJ2-7; D possibly corresponds to TRBD1 (5 bases). Germline V gene sequence: CDR1 SGHVS, CDR2 FNYEAQ. There are 17 residues in the CDR3. In DNA, the CDR3 is TGTGCCAGCAGTTTAGCCCCCGCCGACAGTTTAACCTACGAGCAGTACTTC. Amino acid sequence: CASSLAPADSLTYEQYF.

This clone was counted between two and nine times. V and J are TRBV6-6 and TRBJ2-1; D gene unclear. CDR1 MNHNY and CDR2 SVGAGI come from the germline V gene (reference sequence). The CDR3 has 13 amino acids. With 6 bases removed from V and 4 bases from J, the gap between germline ends came to 10 bases. The CDR3 loop reads CASRHLSYNEQFF. The CDR3 DNA reads TGTGCCAGCAGGCATCTCAGTTACAATGAGCAGTTCTTC.

To note about this clone: Different DNA sequences within this sample yield the same CDR3. The chain is built from TRBV4-3 and TRBJ2-1; TRBD2 might be the D (5 bases). V shed 3 bases and J shed 4 bases, with 10 bases lying between them. The CDR3 is made up of 14 amino acids. The germline V gene encodes CDR1 LGHNA and CDR2 YSLEER. The CDR3 loop reads CASSHPGLYNEQFF. In DNA, the CDR3 is TGCGCCAGCAGCCATCCTGGACTGTACAATGAGCAGTTCTTC.